A selection of T cell receptor beta chains follows, all from one sample in a study of sequential checkpoint blockade in melanoma. Profiling relied on immunoSEQ multiplex PCR, and the TCRdb table lists in-frame clones only, not all of them. The sample holds tens of thousands of clones, under 35% seen once. Sample: tumor tissue (inferred from file names), taken from a patient given nivolumab and ipilimumab in sequence. Source of these receptors: a human donor with melanoma. The CDR3 runs from the conserved cysteine through the conserved F or W. The D gene is left open where the match is weak. The size of a clone is reported for some rows only, either as once, few or many, or as a class for expanded clones.

v_gene	j_gene	abundance	d_gene	CDR3nt	CDR3aa
TRBV6-8	TRBJ2-3	few	NA	TGTGCCAGCAGTCGCCGGTCCCCCACCACAGATACGCAGTATTTT	CASSRRSPTTDTQYF
TRBV14	TRBJ2-7	once	NA	TGTGCCAGCAGCCGTTTGGGAGGGGGACACGAGCAGTACTTC	CASSRLGGGHEQYF
TRBV28	TRBJ1-2	NA	NA	TGTGCCAGCAGTTTCTGGAATTCCCATGGCTACACCTTC	CASSFWNSHGYTF
TRBV18	TRBJ1-1	NA	TRBD1	TGTGCCAGCTCACCAGCCGGGACAGGCCACACTGAAGCTTTCTTT	CASSPAGTGHTEAFF
TRBV30	TRBJ1-1	NA	NA	TGTGCCTGCACCCCAAGGAACACTGAAGCTTTCTTT	CACTPRNTEAFF
TRBV19	TRBJ1-1	few	TRBD1	TGTGCCAGTAGTTTCTTTGGGGGACAGATGAACACTGAAGCTTTCTTT	CASSFFGGQMNTEAFF
TRBV29-1	TRBJ1-1	few	TRBD1	TGCAGCGTTGAAGCGCAGGGGGACACTGAAGCTTTCTTT	CSVEAQGDTEAFF
TRBV23-1	TRBJ2-7	few	TRBD1	TGCGCCAGCAGCCAGGGGACAGGGGTTTCCTACGAGCAGTACTTC	CASSQGTGVSYEQYF
TRBV7-1	TRBJ1-5	many	NA	TGTGCCAGCAGCTTAAACACAGGGATCAATCAGCCCCAGCATTTT	CASSLNTGINQPQHF
TRBV18	TRBJ1-2	NA	NA	TGTGCCAGCTCATTGGGCCCGAATAACTATGGCTACACCTTC	CASSLGPNNYGYTF
TRBV11-3	TRBJ2-1	many	NA	TGTGCCAGCAGCTTAGGGCAGGCCCGCAATGAGCAGTTCTTC	CASSLGQARNEQFF
TRBV18	TRBJ2-5	NA	NA	TGTGCCAGCTCGGCACAGGGCCGAGAGACCCAGTACTTC	CASSAQGRETQYF
TRBV30	TRBJ2-1	few	TRBD2	TGTGCCTCTACTCCGGGAGGGTCCTACAATGAGCAGTTCTTC	CASTPGGSYNEQFF
TRBV18	TRBJ2-5	NA	NA	TGTGCCAGCTCACGGTATCTGGGCGGCGAACATTCGGAGACCCAGTACTTC	CASSRYLGGEHSETQYF
TRBV5-1	TRBJ2-1	NA	TRBD2	TGCGCCAGCAGCCTGGTAGCTAGCGGGACCTACAATGAGCAGTTCTTC	CASSLVASGTYNEQFF
TRBV5-1	TRBJ1-1	NA	TRBD1	TGCGCCAGCGAAACGACAGGGGGCGCTGGCACTGAAGCTTTCTTT	CASETTGGAGTEAFF
TRBV19	TRBJ2-5	NA	TRBD1	TGTGCCAGTAGTGTACAGGGGGCGAGGGAGACCCAGTACTTC	CASSVQGARETQYF
TRBV6-8	TRBJ2-7	few	NA	TGTGCCAGCAGTCCCTCAGGATCCTACGAGCAGTACTTC	CASSPSGSYEQYF
TRBV11-3	TRBJ2-3	many	NA	TGTGCCAGCAGCTTAGTCCGGGGAGTTAGCACAGATACGCAGTATTTT	CASSLVRGVSTDTQYF
TRBV11-3	TRBJ2-7	many	TRBD1	TGTGCCAGCAGGACCGGGACAGACTCCTACGAGCAGTACTTC	CASRTGTDSYEQYF
TRBV18	TRBJ2-7	once	NA	TGTGCCAGCTCACCACCAAGAGCGCTCGCTTCCTACGAGCAGTACTTC	CASSPPRALASYEQYF
TRBV1	TRBJ1-4	few	NA	TGCGCCAGCAGCCAAGATTCCGGGACAAGAAGTGAAAAACTGTTTTTT	CASSQDSGTRSEKLFF
TRBV19	TRBJ2-3	NA	NA	TGTGCCAGTCAAAAGGGGGATACGCAGTATTTT	CASQKGDTQYF
TRBV11-3	TRBJ2-1	many	TRBD1	TGTGCCAGCAGCTTATCTGGGTGGGGACAGGGGACCAATGAGCAGTTCTTC	CASSLSGWGQGTNEQFF
TRBV6-8	TRBJ1-4	NA	NA	TGTGCCAGCAGACCTCCAGGGACAACTAATGAAAAACTGTTTTTT	CASRPPGTTNEKLFF
TRBV19	TRBJ1-1	once	NA	TGTGCCAGTAGTATAGGAAGAGGCAGAGAAGCTTTCTTT	CASSIGRGREAFF
TRBV19	TRBJ2-3	NA	TRBD1	TGTGCCAGTAGCCTCCAGGACAGGGGATTTTTTGATACGCAGTATTTT	CASSLQDRGFFDTQYF
TRBV11-3	TRBJ2-5	many	TRBD2	TGTGCCAGCAGCTTAATGGCGGGAGGCCAAGAGACCCAGTACTTC	CASSLMAGGQETQYF
TRBV6-8	TRBJ2-7	NA	TRBD2	TGTGCCAGGGTTCATAGCGGGGAAACCTACGAGCAGTACTTC	CARVHSGETYEQYF
TRBV9	TRBJ1-1	NA	TRBD1	TGTGCCAGCAGCGGTAGGACAGGGGAGAACACTGAAGCTTTCTTT	CASSGRTGENTEAFF
TRBV18	TRBJ2-5	NA	NA	TGTGCCAGCTCACAGAAACAAGAGACCCAGTACTTC	CASSQKQETQYF
TRBV11-3	TRBJ1-2	many	NA	TGTGCCAGCAACTACCGGGACCGAGTTTATGGCTACACCTTC	CASNYRDRVYGYTF
TRBV5-1	TRBJ1-1	NA	TRBD1	TGCGCCAGCAGCTTGGGGGACAGGGGTGGTGAAGCTTTCTTT	CASSLGDRGGEAFF
TRBV19	TRBJ2-1	NA	TRBD1	TGTGCCAGTAGTATTATGGAAGTGGGACAGAACTACAATGAGCAGTTCTTC	CASSIMEVGQNYNEQFF
TRBV4-1	TRBJ1-2	few	TRBD1	TGCGCCAGCAGCCAAGGGCAGGGGGCTTTCTATGGCTACACCTTC	CASSQGQGAFYGYTF
TRBV30	TRBJ1-2	NA	NA	TGTGCCCGGATGGTACAGAGCAACTATGGCTACACCTTC	CARMVQSNYGYTF
TRBV11-3	TRBJ1-4	NA	TRBD1	TGTGCCAGCAGCGCGGACAGGACGGGGTCAAAACTGTTTTTT	CASSADRTGSKLFF
TRBV18	TRBJ2-2	NA	NA	TGTGCCAGCTCACCCATAGGGACCAACTCGCGCGGGGAGCTGTTTTTT	CASSPIGTNSRGELFF
TRBV11-3	TRBJ2-7	NA	NA	TGTGCCAGCAGCCGCCGGGACGGGACCTACGAGCAGTACTTC	CASSRRDGTYEQYF
TRBV18	TRBJ2-3	NA	NA	TGTGCCAGCTCAACAACTACAGATACGCAGTATTTT	CASSTTTDTQYF
TRBV7-5	TRBJ2-1	few	NA	TGTGCCAGCAGCCCCGGAGGGTCGAACAATGAGCAGTTCTTC	CASSPGGSNNEQFF
TRBV7-1	TRBJ2-1	few	NA	TGTGCCAGCAGCTTAGGGCTAAACAATGAGCAGTTCTTC	CASSLGLNNEQFF
TRBV11-3	TRBJ1-5	NA	NA	TGTGCCAGCAGCTTAGAATTCGGGGGAAGCAATCAGCCCCAGCATTTT	CASSLEFGGSNQPQHF
TRBV5-1	TRBJ2-7	once	NA	TGCGCCAGCAGCTTGGCCGTCGGGGCCCCCTACGAGCAGTACTTC	CASSLAVGAPYEQYF
TRBV13	TRBJ1-1	many	NA	TGTGCCAGCAGCTTAGGCCACGGGAACACTGAAGCTTTCTTT	CASSLGHGNTEAFF
TRBV11-3	TRBJ1-1	NA	NA	TGTGCCAGCAGCTCGAGGGGGGGCTACACTGAAGCTTTCTTT	CASSSRGGYTEAFF
TRBV6-8	TRBJ1-2	NA	NA	TGTGCCAGCAGTTACTCGTCGGTCGGAAACTATGGCTACACCTTC	CASSYSSVGNYGYTF
TRBV11-3	TRBJ1-5	many	TRBD1	TGTGCCAGCAGCCCAACCGGGACAGGAAAACAGCCCCAGCATTTT	CASSPTGTGKQPQHF
TRBV6-8	TRBJ1-1	medium-sized	NA	TGTGCCAGCATACAGGGATTGAACACTGAAGCTTTCTTT	CASIQGLNTEAFF
TRBV23-1	TRBJ2-3	NA	NA	TGCGCCAGCCGCCCAGGGGGGCGGACCACAGATACGCAGTATTTT	CASRPGGRTTDTQYF
TRBV30	TRBJ1-1	NA	TRBD1	TGTGCCTGGCGGGACAGAATGAACACTGAAGCTTTCTTT	CAWRDRMNTEAFF
TRBV6-7	TRBJ2-7	few	TRBD1	TGTGCCATCAGTTTGACAGGGGGCCACGAGCAGTACTTC	CAISLTGGHEQYF
TRBV11-3	TRBJ2-3	few	NA	TGTGCCAGCAGCTTAAAGAGGTACTCGTCTCCCACAGATAGTGGGCAGTATTTT	CASSLKRYSSPTDSGQYF
TRBV11-3	TRBJ1-5	NA	NA	TGTGCCAGCAGCGACGGATATAGCAATCAGCCCCAGCATTTT	CASSDGYSNQPQHF
TRBV5-1	TRBJ2-7	NA	TRBD2	TGCGCCAGCAGCTTGGCCTCAACTAGCGGGAGTCCCGAGCAGTACTTC	CASSLASTSGSPEQYF